Below are 17 T cell receptor beta chains sequenced from a single sample in a study of T cells in Graves' hyperthyroidism and ophthalmopathy. TCR beta CDR3 region amplification was performed from RNA transcripts. With the HTBI primer set, the TCR CDR3 went through a first round of RT-PCR. A single record per CDR3 protein comes from TCRdb applying MiXCR to the multiplex PCR reads. The sample records approximately 560,000 distinct CDR3 sequences, around a sixth being singletons. The sequenced material came from blood. The receptors originated from a woman aged 25 to 39 with Graves' hyperthyroidism.

This clonotype was recorded a few times. The CDR3 nucleotides are TGCGCCAGCAGCCAACGTCACGGGGTTAACAATGAGCAGTTCTTC. The encoded protein is CASSQRHGVNNEQFF. The chain joins TRBV4-1 to TRBJ2-1; a possible D gene is TRBD2 (5 bases). CDR3 size: 15 residues. Germline CDR1 is MGHRA and CDR2 is YSYEKL. Trimming removed 2 bases at V and 5 bases at J, with 13 bases between.

V and J are TRBV4-2 and TRBJ1-1, with TRBD1 matching 7 bases. Trimming cost V 1 base and J 6 bases; bases outside gene matches: 11. CDR1 is LGHNA and CDR2 is YNFKEQ in the germline V gene. The CDR3 runs 16 residues. As DNA, the CDR3 is TGTGCCAGCAGCCAAGGGTGGGAGCAGGGGGTGGCTGAAGCTTTCTTT. It yields the protein CASSQGWEQGVAEAFF.

This clonotype turned up a few times. The chain recombines TRBV6-1 with TRBJ2-3, with a possible D match to TRBD1 (6 bases). V gave up 4 bases and J gave up 0 bases, with 8 bases separating them. Germline CDR1 is MNHNS and CDR2 is SASEGT. CDR3 length: 14 residues. The CDR3 is CASSGTASTDTQYF. In DNA form, the CDR3 reads TGTGCCAGCAGTGGGACAGCTAGCACAGATACGCAGTATTTT.

The chain links TRBV19 to TRBJ2-1; D perhaps matches TRBD2 (6 bases). CDR3 size: 15 residues. V shed 1 base and J shed 9 bases, with 16 bases lying between them. The germline V gene encodes CDR1 LNHDA and CDR2 SQIVND (reference sequence). CDR3 amino acids: CASSIGSGAVGEQFF. The CDR3 DNA reads as TGTGCCAGTAGTATAGGTTCGGGAGCGGTCGGTGAGCAGTTCTTC.

This clonotype showed up many times. In DNA form, the CDR3 reads TGTGCCAGCAGGACCACAGGGAACACTGAAGCTTTCTTT. It is translated as CASRTTGNTEAFF. The chain uses TRBV7-9 and TRBJ1-1; D may be TRBD1 (5 bases). CDR3 length equals 13 residues. V lost 6 bases to trimming and J lost 1 base, with 9 bases between them. From germline, CDR1 is SEHNR and CDR2 FQNEAQ (reference sequence).

This clonotype was counted only a few times. This chain links TRBV10-3 with TRBJ1-3; D gene ambiguous. CDR1 is ENHRY, CDR2 SYGVKD, per germline. V was shortened by 10 bases and J by 0 bases, with 13 bases between the two germline ends. The CDR3 totals 14 residues. The CDR3 DNA reads as TGTGCCAGCACCGAGGTCATCTCTGGAAACACCATATATTTT. Translating it yields CASTEVISGNTIYF.

This clonotype turned up a few times. V and J are TRBV28 and TRBJ1-1; TRBD1 is a possible D gene (5 bases). The CDR3 totals 13 residues. The germline V gene encodes CDR1 MDHEN and CDR2 SYDVKM. V shed 2 bases and J shed 8 bases, with 12 bases lying between them. This CDR3 is CASSLIRRAEAFF. The CDR3, as DNA: TGTGCCAGCAGTTTAATCCGCAGGGCCGAAGCTTTCTTT.

This clonotype was found many times. CDR3 DNA sequence: TGTGCCAGCAGCCAAGCAGGGGGCGGGAAACTGTTTTTT. The encoded protein is CASSQAGGGKLFF. The gene calls are TRBV3-1 and TRBJ1-4, with 8 bases lining up with TRBD1. The V gene's germline CDR1 is LGHDT and CDR2 YNNKEL (reference sequence). This CDR3 comprises 13 residues. The ends lost 1 base at V and 11 bases at J; junction bases unmatched: 3.

The rearrangement links TRBV15 to TRBJ2-5; D is possibly TRBD1 (6 bases). This CDR3 has 16 amino acids. Germline-derived CDR1 and CDR2 are LNHNV and YYDKDF (reference sequence). V lost 0 bases to trimming and J lost 4 bases, with 15 bases between them. The CDR3 DNA reads TGTGCCACCAGCAGAGATATAAGCAGGGGTGGAGAGACCCAGTACTTC. This encodes CATSRDISRGGETQYF.

This clonotype came up many times. The V and J genes are TRBV5-5 and TRBJ2-1; no definite D call. The CDR3 runs to 14 residues. The germline V gene has CDR1 SGHKS and CDR2 YYEKEE (reference sequence). Trimming took 6 bases from V and 5 from J, leaving 15 bases between them. CDR3 sequence: CASKEWVPNNEQFF. In nucleotides, the CDR3 is TGTGCCAGCAAAGAATGGGTACCAAACAATGAGCAGTTCTTC. The full variable domain, with the rest looked up from reference TRBV5-5 and TRBJ2-1, is DAGVTQSPTHLIKTRGQQVTLRCSPISGHKSVSWYQQVLGQGPQFIFQYYEKEERGRGNFPDRFSARQFPNYSSELNVNALLLGDSALYLCASKEWVPNNEQFFGPGTRLTVL.

This rearrangement joins TRBV30 to TRBJ2-2; D not resolved. The V gene lost 0 bases and the J gene lost 4 bases, with 6 bases spanning the gap. This CDR3 has 13 residues. Germline CDR1 and CDR2: GTSNPN and SVGIG (reference sequence). As DNA, the CDR3 is TGTGCCTGGAGTGTAGGTCCCACCGGGGAGCTGTTTTTT. It specifies CAWSVGPTGELFF.

This clonotype was counted many times. The rearrangement uses TRBV7-2 and TRBJ2-3; possibly TRBD2 for D (6 bases). Germline CDR1 reads SGHTA; CDR2 reads FQGNSA. CDR3 length equals 14 residues. V was pared by 4 bases and J by 3 bases, with 11 bases between. The CDR3 sequence is CASSSRSGTDTQYF. CDR3 bases: TGTGCCAGCAGCTCAAGAAGCGGGACAGATACGCAGTATTTT.

This clonotype was picked up many times. The chain has TRBV6-5 and TRBJ1-2; no clear D. V was shortened by 2 bases and J by 2 bases, with 12 bases between the two germline ends. The CDR3 runs 15 residues. Germline lookup yields CDR1 MNHEY and CDR2 SVGAGI. In DNA, the CDR3 is TGTGCCAGCAGTTACGTGTACGGAGTGAACTATGGCTACACCTTC. Translation: CASSYVYGVNYGYTF.

This rearrangement joins TRBV6-1 to TRBJ1-3; D gene uncertain. V was shortened by 3 bases and J by 3 bases, with 9 bases between the two germline ends. Germline-derived CDR1 and CDR2 are MNHNS and SASEGT. The CDR3 runs to 14 residues. DNA of the CDR3: TGTGCCAGCAGTGAGACCGGACTTGGAAACACCATATATTTT. This codes for CASSETGLGNTIYF.

This clonotype showed up just a few times. The chain combines TRBV20-1 with TRBJ2-1; 9 positions match TRBD1. Losses at the gene ends were 2 bases for V and 6 bases for J; bases not matched to a gene: 5. Germline V gives CDR1 DFQATT, CDR2 SNEGSKA (reference sequence). The CDR3 extends over 14 amino acids. In DNA form, the CDR3 reads TGCAGTGCTAGAACAGGGGGCCCCCTCAATGAGCAGTTCTTC. Its translation: CSARTGGPLNEQFF.

Only one count was recorded for this clonotype. The chain has TRBV20-1 and TRBJ2-1; 12 nucleotides line up with TRBD2. This CDR3 comprises 14 residues. Germline lookup yields CDR1 DFQATT and CDR2 SNEGSKA (reference sequence). The V and J ends lost 3 bases and 7 bases, in that order; junction bases with no gene match: 4. CDR3 DNA: TGCAGTGCTAGTCTAGCGGGGGGGGGGAATGAGCAGTTCTTC. This sequence encodes CSASLAGGGNEQFF.

This clonotype appeared many times. This chain links TRBV27 with TRBJ1-6; 8 positions agree with TRBD1. V lost 6 bases to trimming and J lost 9 bases; unmatched junction nucleotides: 13. The CDR3 spans 16 residues. Germline values: CDR1 MNHEY, CDR2 SMNVEV (reference sequence). CDR3 sequence: CASRTGVGSGGSPLHF. CDR3 coding DNA: TGTGCCAGCAGGACAGGGGTCGGCTCGGGTGGTTCACCCCTCCACTTT.